This T cell receptor (beta chain) stems from a study of shared clonotypes between healthy human individuals. The method was immunoSEQ multiplex PCR; TCRdb's version includes in-frame clones alone and lacks a portion of them. Among some 2.3 million clones listed, approximately 95% were seen once. This CDR3 is 13 amino acids long. V shed 6 bases and J shed 11 bases, with 18 bases lying between them. CDR1 and CDR2 (germline): SGHDN, FVKESK. The chain carries TRBV14 and TRBJ2-3; D might be TRBD1 or TRBD2, each matching 5 bases. The sequence derives from a man in his late teens or twenties in good health. Some clones in this sample may be carry-over from other donors' samples. The sample consisted of naive CD4+ T cells from PBMCs. Subset indicated: CD45RA+ positively selected. For the CDR3, the DNA is TGTGCCAGCAGTCCCCCGGGGCCCGCGAGGCAGTATTTT. Amino acids: CASSPPGPARQYF.